This TCR beta chain was obtained from a study of OX40 agonist ivuxolimab in advanced cancers. As for the study in general: Participants could have had prior anti-PD-1, anti-PD-L1 or anti-CTLA-4 therapy, and around 43% had some.

Assay: immunoSEQ multiplex PCR; the TCRdb copy retains only in-frame clones and omits some. The sample shows approximately 69,000 clones, 80% to 90% of them seen only once. V lost 0 bases to trimming and J lost 3 bases, with 6 bases between them. Germline lookup yields CDR1 SGHRS and CDR2 YFSETQ. This CDR3 is built from 13 residues. Exclusion applied to patients with autoimmune disease history or systemic immunosuppression. Sequencing was performed on CD4+ or CD8+ T cells sorted from blood, taken in a trial of the OX40 agonist ivuxolimab. This receptor was obtained from an adult with an advanced solid tumor such as melanoma, head and neck, liver or kidney cancer. The rearrangement links TRBV5-1 to TRBJ1-2; D gene uncertain. CDR3 in DNA: TGCGCCAGCAGCTTGGACGGTGACTATGGCTACACCTTC. Encoded protein: CASSLDGDYGYTF.